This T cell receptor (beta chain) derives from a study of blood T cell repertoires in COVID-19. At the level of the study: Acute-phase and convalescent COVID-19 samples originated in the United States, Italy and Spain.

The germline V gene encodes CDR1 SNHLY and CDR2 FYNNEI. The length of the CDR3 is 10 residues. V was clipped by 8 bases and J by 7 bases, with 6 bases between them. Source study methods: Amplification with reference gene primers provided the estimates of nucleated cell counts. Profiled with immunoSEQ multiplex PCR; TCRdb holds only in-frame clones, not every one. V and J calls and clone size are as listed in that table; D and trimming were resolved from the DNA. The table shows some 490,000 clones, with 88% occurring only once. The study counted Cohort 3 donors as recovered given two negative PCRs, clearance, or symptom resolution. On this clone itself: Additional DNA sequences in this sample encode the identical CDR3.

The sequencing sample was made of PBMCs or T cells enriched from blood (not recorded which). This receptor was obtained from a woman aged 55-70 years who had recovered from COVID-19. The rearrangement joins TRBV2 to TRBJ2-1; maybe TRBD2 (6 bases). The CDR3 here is CASGGNEQFF. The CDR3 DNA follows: TGTGCCAGCGGGGGGAATGAGCAGTTCTTC.